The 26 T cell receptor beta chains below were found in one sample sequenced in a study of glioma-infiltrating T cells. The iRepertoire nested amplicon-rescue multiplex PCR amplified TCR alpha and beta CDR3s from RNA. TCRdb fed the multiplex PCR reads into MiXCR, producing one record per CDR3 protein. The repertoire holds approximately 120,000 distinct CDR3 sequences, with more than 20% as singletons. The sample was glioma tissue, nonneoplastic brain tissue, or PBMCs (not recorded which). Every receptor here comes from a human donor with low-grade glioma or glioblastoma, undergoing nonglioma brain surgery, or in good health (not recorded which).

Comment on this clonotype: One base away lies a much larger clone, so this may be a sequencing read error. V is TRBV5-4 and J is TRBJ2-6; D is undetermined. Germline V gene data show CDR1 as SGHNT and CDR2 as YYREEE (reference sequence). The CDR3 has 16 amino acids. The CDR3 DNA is TGTGCCAGCAGCCCTAGAGGTCCCTCTGTGGCCAACGTCCTGACTTTC. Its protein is CASSPRGPSVANVLTF.

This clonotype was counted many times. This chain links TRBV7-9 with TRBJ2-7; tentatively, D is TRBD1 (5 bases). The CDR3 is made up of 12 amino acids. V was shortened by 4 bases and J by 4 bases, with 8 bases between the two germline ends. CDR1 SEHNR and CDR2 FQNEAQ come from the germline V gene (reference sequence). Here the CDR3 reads CASSSQAYEQYF. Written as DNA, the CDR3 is TGTGCCAGCAGCTCACAGGCTTACGAGCAGTACTTC. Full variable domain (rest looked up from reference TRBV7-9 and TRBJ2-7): DTGVSQNPRHKITKRGQNVTFRCDPISEHNRLYWYRQTLGQGPEFLTYFQNEAQLEKSRLLSDRFSAERPKGSFSTLEIQRTEQGDSAMYLCASSSQAYEQYFGPGTRLTVT.

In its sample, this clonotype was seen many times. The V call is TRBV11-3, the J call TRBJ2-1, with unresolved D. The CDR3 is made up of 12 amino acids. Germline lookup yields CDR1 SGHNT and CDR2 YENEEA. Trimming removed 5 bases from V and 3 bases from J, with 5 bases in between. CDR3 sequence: CASSMNYNEQFF. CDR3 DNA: TGTGCCAGCAGCATGAACTACAATGAGCAGTTCTTC.

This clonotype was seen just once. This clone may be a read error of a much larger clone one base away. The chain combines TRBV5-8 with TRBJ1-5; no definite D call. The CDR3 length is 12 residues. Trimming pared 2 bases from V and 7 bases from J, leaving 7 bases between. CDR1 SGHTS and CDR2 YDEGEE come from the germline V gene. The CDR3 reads CASSFVAQPQHF. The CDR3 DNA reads TGTGCCAGCAGCTTCGTCGCGCAGCCCCAGCATTTT.

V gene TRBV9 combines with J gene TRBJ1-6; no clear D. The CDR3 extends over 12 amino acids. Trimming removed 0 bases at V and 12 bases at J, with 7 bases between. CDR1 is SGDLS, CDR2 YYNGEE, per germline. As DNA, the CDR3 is TGTGCCAGCAGCGTAGCGGGGAAACCCCTCCACTTT. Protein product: CASSVAGKPLHF.

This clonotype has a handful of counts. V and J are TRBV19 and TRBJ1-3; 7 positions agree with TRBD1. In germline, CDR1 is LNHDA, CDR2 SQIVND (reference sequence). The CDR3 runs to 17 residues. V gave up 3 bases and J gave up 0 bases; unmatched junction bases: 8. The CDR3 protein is CASSIWDSLISGNTIYF. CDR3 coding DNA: TGTGCCAGTAGTATCTGGGACAGTCTGATCTCTGGAAACACCATATATTTT.

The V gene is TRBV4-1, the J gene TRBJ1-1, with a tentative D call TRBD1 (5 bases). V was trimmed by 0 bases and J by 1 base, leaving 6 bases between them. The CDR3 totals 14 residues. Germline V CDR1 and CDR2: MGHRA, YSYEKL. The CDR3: CASSQDGANTEAFF. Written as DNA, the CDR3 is TGCGCCAGCAGCCAAGATGGGGCGAACACTGAAGCTTTCTTT.

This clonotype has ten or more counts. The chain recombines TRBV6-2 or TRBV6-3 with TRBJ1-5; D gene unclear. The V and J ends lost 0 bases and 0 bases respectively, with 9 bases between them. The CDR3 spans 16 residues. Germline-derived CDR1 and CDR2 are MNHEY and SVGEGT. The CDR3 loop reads CASSYSMRLSNQPQHF. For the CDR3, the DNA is TGTGCCAGCAGTTACTCGATGAGGCTTAGCAATCAGCCCCAGCATTTT.

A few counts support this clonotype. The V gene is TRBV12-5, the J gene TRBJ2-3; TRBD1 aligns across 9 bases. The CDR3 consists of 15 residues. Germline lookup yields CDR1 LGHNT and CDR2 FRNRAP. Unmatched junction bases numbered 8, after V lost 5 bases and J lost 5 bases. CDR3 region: CASGPGQGLGDTQYF. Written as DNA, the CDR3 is TGTGCTAGTGGTCCGGGACAGGGATTAGGAGATACGCAGTATTTT.

DNA of the CDR3: TGTGCCAGCAGTGAAACGGGACAGGGTGGGGCCAATGAGCAGTTCTTC. It encodes CASSETGQGGANEQFF. This sequence joins TRBV2 and TRBJ2-1; TRBD1 matches at 9 bases. The CDR3 runs to 16 residues. Trimming cost V 2 bases and J 6 bases; bases outside gene matches: 8. Per the germline V gene, CDR1 is SNHLY and CDR2 is FYNNEI.

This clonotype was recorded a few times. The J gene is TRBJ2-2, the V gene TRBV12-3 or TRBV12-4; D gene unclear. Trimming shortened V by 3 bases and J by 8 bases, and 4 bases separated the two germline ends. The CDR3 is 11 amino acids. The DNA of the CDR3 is TGTGCCAGCAGTTTCGCGGGGGAGCTGTTTTTT. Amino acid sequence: CASSFAGELFF.

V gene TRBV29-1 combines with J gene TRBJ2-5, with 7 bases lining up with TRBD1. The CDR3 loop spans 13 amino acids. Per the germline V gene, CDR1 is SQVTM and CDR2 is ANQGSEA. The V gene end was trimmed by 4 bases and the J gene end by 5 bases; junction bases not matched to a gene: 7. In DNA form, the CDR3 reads TGCAGCGTTGCCGAGACAGGGCAGGAGACCCAGTACTTC. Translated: CSVAETGQETQYF.

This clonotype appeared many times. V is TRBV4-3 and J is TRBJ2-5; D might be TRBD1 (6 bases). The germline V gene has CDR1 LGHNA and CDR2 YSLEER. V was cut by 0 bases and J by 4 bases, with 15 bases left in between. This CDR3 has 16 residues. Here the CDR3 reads CASSQEERGKGETQYF. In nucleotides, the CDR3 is TGCGCCAGCAGCCAAGAAGAGAGGGGGAAAGGAGAGACCCAGTACTTC.

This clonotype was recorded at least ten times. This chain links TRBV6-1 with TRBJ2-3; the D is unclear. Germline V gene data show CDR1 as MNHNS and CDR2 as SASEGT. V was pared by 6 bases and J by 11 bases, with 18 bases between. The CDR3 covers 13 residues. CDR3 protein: CASSPPGYSLQYF. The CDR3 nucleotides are TGTGCCAGCAGCCCCCCCGGGTACAGTCTGCAGTATTTT.

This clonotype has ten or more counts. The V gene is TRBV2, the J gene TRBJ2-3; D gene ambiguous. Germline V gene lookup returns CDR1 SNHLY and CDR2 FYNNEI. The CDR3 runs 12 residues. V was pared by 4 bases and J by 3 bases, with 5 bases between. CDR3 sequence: CASSAQTDTQYF. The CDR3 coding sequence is TGTGCCAGCAGTGCCCAGACAGATACGCAGTATTTT.

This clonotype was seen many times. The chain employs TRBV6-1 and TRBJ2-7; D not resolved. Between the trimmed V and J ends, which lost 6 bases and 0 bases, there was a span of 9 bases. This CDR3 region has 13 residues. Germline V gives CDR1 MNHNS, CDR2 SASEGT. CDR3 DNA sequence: TGTGCCAGCAGAAGACAACCCTCCTACGAGCAGTACTTC. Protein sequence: CASRRQPSYEQYF.

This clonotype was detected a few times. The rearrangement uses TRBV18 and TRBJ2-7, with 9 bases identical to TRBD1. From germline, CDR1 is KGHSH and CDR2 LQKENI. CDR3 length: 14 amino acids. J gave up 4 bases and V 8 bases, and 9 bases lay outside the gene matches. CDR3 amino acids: CASQVGTGRYEQYF. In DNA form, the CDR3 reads TGTGCCAGCCAAGTCGGGACAGGGCGATACGAGCAGTACTTC. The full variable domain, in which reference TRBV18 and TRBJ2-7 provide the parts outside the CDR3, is NAGVMQNPRHLVRRRGQEARLRCSPMKGHSHVYWYRQLPEEGLKFMVYLQKENIIDESGMPKERFSAEFPKEGPSILRIQQVVRGDSAAYFCASQVGTGRYEQYFGPGTRLTVT.

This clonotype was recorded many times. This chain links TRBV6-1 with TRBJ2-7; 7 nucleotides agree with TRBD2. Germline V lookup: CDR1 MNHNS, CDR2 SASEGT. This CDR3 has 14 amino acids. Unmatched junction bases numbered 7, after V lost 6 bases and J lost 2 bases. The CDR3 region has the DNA TGTGCCAGCAGATCCTCGGGGGGACCCTACGAGCAGTACTTC. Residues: CASRSSGGPYEQYF.

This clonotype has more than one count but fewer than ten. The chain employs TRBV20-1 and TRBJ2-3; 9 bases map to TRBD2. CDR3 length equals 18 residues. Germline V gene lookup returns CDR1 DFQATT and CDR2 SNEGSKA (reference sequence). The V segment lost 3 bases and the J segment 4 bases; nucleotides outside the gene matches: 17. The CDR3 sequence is CSASPLIQSAGGADTQYF. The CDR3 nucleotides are TGCAGTGCTAGTCCATTAATCCAATCAGCGGGAGGAGCAGATACGCAGTATTTT.

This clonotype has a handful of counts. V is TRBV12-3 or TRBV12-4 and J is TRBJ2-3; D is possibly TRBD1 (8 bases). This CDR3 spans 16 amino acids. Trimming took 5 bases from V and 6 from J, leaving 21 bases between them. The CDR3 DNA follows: TGTGCCAGCAGTGAAGCGGGACAGGTGAAAAAGGATACGCAGTATTTT. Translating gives CASSEAGQVKKDTQYF.

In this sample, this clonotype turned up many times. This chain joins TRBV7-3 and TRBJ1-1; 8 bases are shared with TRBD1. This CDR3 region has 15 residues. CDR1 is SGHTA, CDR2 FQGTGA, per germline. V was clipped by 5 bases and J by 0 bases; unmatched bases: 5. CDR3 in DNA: TGTGCCAGCAGCGCCGGACAGGGCTTGAACACTGAAGCTTTCTTT. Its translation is CASSAGQGLNTEAFF.

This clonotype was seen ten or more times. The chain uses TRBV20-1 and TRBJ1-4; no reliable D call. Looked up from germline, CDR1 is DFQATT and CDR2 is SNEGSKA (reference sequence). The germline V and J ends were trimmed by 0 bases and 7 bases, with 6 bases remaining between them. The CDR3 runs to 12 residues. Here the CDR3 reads CSARDEGEKLFF. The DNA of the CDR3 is TGCAGTGCTAGAGACGAAGGTGAAAAACTGTTTTTT.

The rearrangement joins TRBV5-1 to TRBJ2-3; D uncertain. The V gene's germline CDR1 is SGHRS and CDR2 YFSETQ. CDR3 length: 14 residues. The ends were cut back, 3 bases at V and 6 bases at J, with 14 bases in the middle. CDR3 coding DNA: TGCGCCAGCAGCTCAACGGACCTAAGGGATACGCAGTATTTT. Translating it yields CASSSTDLRDTQYF.

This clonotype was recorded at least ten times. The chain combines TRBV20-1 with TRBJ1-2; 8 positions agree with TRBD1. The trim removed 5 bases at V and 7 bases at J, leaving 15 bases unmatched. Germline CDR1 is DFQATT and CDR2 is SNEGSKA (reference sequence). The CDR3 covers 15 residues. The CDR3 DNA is TGCAGTGCTGCCAACCCCACCCAGGGGGCGGGTGGCTACACCTTC. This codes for CSAANPTQGAGGYTF.

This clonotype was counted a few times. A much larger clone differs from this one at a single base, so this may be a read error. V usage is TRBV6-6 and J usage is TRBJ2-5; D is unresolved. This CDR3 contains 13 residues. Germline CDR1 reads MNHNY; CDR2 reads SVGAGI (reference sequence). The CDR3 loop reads CASSYGSQETRYF. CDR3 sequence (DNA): TGTGCCAGCAGTTACGGCAGCCAAGAGACCCGGTACTTC.

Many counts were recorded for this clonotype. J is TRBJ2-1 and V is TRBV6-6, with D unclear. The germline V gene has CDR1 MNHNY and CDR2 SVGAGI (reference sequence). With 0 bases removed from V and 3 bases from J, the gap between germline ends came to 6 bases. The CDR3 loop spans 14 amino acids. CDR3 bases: TGTGCCAGCAGTTACTCGGGCGGCTACAATGAGCAGTTCTTC. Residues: CASSYSGGYNEQFF.